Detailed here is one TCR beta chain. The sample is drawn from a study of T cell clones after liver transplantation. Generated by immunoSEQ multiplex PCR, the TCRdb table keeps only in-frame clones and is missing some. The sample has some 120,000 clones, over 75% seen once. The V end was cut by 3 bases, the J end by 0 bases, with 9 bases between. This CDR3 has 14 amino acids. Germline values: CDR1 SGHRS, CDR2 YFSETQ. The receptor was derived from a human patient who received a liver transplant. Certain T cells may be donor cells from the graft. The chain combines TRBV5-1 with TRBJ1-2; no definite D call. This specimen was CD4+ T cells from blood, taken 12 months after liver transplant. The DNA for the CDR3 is TGCGCCAGCAGCTCGACATCCTCTAACTATGGCTACACCTTC. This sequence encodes CASSSTSSNYGYTF.